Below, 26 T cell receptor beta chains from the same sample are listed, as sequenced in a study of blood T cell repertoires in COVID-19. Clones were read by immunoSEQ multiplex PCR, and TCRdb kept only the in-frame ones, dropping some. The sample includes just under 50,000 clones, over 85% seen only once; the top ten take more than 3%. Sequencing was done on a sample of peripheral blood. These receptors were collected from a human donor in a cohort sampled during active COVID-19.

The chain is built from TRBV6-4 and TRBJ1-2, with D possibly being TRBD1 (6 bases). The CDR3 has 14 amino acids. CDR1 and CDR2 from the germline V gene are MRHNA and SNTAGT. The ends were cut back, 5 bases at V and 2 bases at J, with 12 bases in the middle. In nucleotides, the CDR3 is TGTGCCAGCAGTCCCGACAGGACCAACTATGGCTACACCTTC. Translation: CASSPDRTNYGYTF.

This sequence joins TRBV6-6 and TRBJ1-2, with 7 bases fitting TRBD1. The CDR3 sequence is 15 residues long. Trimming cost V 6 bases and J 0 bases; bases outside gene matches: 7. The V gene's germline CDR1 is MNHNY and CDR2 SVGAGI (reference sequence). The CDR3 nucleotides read TGTGCCAGCAGAACTCAGGGGGTTTCTAACTATGGCTACACCTTC. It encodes CASRTQGVSNYGYTF.

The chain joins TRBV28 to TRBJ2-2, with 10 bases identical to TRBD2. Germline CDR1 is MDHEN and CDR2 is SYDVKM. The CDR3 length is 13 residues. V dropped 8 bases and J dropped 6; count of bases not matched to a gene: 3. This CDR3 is CASLAGVAGELFF. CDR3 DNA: TGTGCCAGCCTAGCGGGAGTTGCCGGGGAGCTGTTTTTT. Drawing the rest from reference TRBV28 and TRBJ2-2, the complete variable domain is DVKVTQSSRYLVKRTGEKVFLECVQDMDHENMFWYRQDPGLGLRLIYFSYDVKMKEKGDIPEGYSVSREKKERFSLILESASTNQTSMYLCASLAGVAGELFFGEGSRLTVL.

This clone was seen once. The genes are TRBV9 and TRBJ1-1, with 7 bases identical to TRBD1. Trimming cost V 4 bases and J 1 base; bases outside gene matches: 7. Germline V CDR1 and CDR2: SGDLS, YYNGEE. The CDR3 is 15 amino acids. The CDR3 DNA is TGTGCCAGCAGCCCCCGACAGGGAACGAACACTGAAGCTTTCTTT. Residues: CASSPRQGTNTEAFF.

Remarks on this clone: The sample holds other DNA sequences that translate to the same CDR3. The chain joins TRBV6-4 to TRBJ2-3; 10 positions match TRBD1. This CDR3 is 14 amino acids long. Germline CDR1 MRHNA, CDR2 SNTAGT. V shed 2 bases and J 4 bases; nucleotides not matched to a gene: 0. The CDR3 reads CASSDGQGADTQYF. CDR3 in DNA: TGTGCCAGCAGTGACGGACAGGGGGCAGATACGCAGTATTTT.

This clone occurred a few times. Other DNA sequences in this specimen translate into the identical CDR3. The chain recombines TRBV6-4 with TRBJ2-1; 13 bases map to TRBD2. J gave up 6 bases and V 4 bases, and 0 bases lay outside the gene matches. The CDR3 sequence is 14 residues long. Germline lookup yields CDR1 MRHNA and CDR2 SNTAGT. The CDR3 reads CASSGLAGGNEQFF. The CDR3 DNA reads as TGTGCCAGCAGTGGACTAGCGGGAGGCAATGAGCAGTTCTTC.

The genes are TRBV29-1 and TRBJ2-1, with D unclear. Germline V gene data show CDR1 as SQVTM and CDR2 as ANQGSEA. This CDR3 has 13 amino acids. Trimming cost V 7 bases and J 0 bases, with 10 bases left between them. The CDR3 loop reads CSALRGSYNEQFF. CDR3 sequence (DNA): TGCAGCGCCCTTCGAGGCTCCTACAATGAGCAGTTCTTC.

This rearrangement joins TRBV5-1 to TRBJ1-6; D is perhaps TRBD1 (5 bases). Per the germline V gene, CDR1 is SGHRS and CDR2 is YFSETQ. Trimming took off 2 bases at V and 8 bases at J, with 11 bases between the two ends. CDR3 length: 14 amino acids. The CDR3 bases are TGCGCCAGCAGCTTCTCGACAGTTGATTCACCCCTCCACTTT. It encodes CASSFSTVDSPLHF.

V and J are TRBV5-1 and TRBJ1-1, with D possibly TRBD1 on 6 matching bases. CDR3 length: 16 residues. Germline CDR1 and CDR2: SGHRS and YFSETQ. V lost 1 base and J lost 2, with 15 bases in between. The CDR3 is CASSLTSVTGNTEAFF. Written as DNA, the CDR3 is TGCGCCAGCAGCTTGACGTCGGTGACAGGAAACACTGAAGCTTTCTTT.

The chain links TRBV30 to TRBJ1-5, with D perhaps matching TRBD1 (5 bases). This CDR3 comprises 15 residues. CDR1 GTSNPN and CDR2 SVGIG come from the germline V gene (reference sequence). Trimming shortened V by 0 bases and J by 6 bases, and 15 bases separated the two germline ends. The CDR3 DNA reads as TGTGCCTGGAGTGTACCCGGGGCCGGGGGTCAGCCCCAGCATTTT. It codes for CAWSVPGAGGQPQHF.

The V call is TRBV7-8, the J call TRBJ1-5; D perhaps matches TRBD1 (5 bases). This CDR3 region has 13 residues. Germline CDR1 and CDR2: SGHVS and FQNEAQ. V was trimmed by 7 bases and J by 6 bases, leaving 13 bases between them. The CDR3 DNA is TGTGCCAGCACCCCGACAGATTTTCAGCCCCAGCATTTT. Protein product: CASTPTDFQPQHF.

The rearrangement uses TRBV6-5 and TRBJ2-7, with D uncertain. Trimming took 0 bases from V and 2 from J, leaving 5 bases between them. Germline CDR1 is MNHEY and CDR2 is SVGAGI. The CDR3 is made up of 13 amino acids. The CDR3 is CASSYSSTYEQYF. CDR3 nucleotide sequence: TGTGCCAGCAGTTACTCGTCTACCTACGAGCAGTACTTC.

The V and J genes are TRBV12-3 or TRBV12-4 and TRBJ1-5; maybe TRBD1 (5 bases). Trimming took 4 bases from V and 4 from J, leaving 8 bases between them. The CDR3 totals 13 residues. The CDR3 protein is CASSSGRNQPQHF. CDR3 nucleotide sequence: TGTGCCAGCAGTTCAGGGAGGAATCAGCCCCAGCATTTT.

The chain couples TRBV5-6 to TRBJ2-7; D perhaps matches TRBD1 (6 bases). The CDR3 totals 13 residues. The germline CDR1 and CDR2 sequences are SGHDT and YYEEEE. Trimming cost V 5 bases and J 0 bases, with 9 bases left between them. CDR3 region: CASRTGNSYEQYF. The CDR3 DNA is TGTGCCAGCAGAACAGGGAACTCCTACGAGCAGTACTTC.

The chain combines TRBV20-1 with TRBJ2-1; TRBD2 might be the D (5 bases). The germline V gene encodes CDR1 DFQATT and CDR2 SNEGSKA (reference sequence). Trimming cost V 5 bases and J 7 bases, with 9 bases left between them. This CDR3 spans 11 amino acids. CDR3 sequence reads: CSAPPGNEQFF. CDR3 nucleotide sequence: TGCAGTGCTCCCCCGGGGAATGAGCAGTTCTTC.

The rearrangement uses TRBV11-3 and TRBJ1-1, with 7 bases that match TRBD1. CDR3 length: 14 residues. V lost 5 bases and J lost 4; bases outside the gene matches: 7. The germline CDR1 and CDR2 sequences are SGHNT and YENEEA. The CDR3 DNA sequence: TGTGCCAGCAGCCGGGGCGCAGGGGGCACTGAAGCTTTCTTT. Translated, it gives CASSRGAGGTEAFF.

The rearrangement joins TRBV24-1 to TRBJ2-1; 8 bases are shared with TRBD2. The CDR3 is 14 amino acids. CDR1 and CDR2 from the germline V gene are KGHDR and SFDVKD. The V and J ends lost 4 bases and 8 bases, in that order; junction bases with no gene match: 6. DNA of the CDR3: TGTGCCACCAGTGAAGAGCGGGAGTTGTATGAGCAGTTCTTC. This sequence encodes CATSEERELYEQFF.

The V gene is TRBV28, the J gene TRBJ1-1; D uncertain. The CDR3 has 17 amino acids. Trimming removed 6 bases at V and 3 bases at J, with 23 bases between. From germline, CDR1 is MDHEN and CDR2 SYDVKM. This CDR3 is CASRDRDGDLIYTEAFF. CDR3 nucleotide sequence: TGTGCCAGCAGGGATAGAGACGGAGACTTGATTTACACTGAAGCTTTCTTT.

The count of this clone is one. DNA of the CDR3: TGTGCCAGCAGCTTAGATTTGGTTCCAGGGGTTAGGACAGATACGCAGTATTTT. The encoded protein is CASSLDLVPGVRTDTQYF. This chain connects TRBV11-2 to TRBJ2-3, with D perhaps TRBD1 (6 bases). V was cut by 0 bases and J by 3 bases, with 19 bases left in between. Germline V gives CDR1 SGHAT, CDR2 FQNNGV. The CDR3 runs 18 residues. The complete variable domain, with remaining parts taken from reference TRBV11-2 and TRBJ2-3, reads EAGVAQSPRYKIIEKRQSVAFWCNPISGHATLYWYQQILGQGPKLLIQFQNNGVVDDSQLPKDRFSAERLKGVDSTLKIQPAKLEDSAVYLCASSLDLVPGVRTDTQYFGPGTRLTVL.

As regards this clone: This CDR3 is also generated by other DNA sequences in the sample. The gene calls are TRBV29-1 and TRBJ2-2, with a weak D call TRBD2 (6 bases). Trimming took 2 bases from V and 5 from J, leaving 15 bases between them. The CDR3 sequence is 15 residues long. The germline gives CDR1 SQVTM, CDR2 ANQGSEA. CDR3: CSVERGGRGTGELFF. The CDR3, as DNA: TGCAGCGTTGAACGGGGCGGGCGGGGTACCGGGGAGCTGTTTTTT.

CDR3 DNA: TGTGCCAGCGCCCTCAATGGACAGGTTGGAAACACCATATATTTT. Its translation is CASALNGQVGNTIYF. V is TRBV3-1 (or the pseudogene TRBV3-2) and J is TRBJ1-3; 7 nucleotides match TRBD1. Trimming cost V 8 bases and J 3 bases; bases outside gene matches: 10. Germline V lookup: CDR1 LGHDT, CDR2 YNNKEL (reference sequence). The CDR3 has 15 amino acids.

CDR3 region: CASSSRQDGYTF. The CDR3 DNA is TGTGCCAGCAGCTCTCGACAGGACGGCTACACCTTC. The J gene is TRBJ1-2, the V gene TRBV9; tentatively, D is TRBD1 (6 bases). The germline CDR1 and CDR2 sequences are SGDLS and YYNGEE. The CDR3 is 12 amino acids. V lost 4 bases, J lost 8 bases, and 12 bases lay in between.

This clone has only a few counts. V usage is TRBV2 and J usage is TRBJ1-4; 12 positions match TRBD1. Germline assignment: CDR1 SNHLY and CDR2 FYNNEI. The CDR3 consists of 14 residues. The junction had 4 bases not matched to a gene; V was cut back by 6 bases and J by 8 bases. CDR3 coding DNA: TGTGCCAGCAGATCCGGGACAGGGGGCGAAAAACTGTTTTTT. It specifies CASRSGTGGEKLFF.

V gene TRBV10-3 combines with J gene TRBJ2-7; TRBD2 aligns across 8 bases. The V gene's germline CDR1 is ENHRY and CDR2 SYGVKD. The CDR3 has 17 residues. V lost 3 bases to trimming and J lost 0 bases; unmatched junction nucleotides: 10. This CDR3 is CAISEDLAGDSSYEQYF. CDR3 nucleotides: TGTGCCATCAGTGAAGACCTAGCGGGCGATTCCTCCTACGAGCAGTACTTC.

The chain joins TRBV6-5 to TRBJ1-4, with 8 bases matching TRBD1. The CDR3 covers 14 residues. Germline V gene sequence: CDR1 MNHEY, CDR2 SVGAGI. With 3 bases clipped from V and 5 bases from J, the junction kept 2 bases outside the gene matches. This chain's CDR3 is CASSYTGGNEKLFF. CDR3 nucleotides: TGTGCCAGCAGTTATACAGGGGGGAATGAAAAACTGTTTTTT.

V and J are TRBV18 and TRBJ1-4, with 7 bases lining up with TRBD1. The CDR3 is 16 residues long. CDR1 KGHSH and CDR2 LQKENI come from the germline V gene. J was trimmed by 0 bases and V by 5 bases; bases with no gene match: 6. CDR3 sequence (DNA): TGTGCCAGCTCATCGGACAGGCTTGCAACTAATGAAAAACTGTTTTTT. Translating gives CASSSDRLATNEKLFF.